Each of the 26 T cell receptor beta chains below was sequenced from the same sample in a study of T cell clones after liver transplantation. The assay was immunoSEQ multiplex PCR, and TCRdb's table has in-frame clones only and misses some. Found here are 70,000 to 95,000 clones, 70% to 90% of them singletons; the top ten hold 2.5% to 3.5%. Sequences were derived from CD4+ T cells from blood, sampled at the 22-month timepoint. Source of these receptors: a human patient who received a liver transplant. The graft donor may have given rise to some T cells.

This rearrangement joins TRBV2 to TRBJ2-1, with TRBD1 matching 8 bases. This CDR3 has 17 residues. Trimming at V came to 6 bases and at J to 5 bases, leaving 15 bases not matched to a gene. Germline V CDR1 and CDR2: SNHLY, FYNNEI. The CDR3 sequence is CASRRRPWTGSDNEQFF. As DNA, the CDR3 is TGTGCCAGCAGGAGGCGGCCCTGGACAGGGTCGGACAATGAGCAGTTCTTC.

This chain links TRBV27 with TRBJ1-1, with D unresolved. Trimming took off 6 bases at V and 8 bases at J, with 16 bases between the two ends. CDR1 and CDR2 from the germline V gene are MNHEY and SMNVEV (reference sequence). The length of the CDR3 is 13 residues. CDR3 in amino acids: CASRDLTLVEAFF. In DNA, the CDR3 is TGTGCCAGCAGGGACCTTACTCTTGTGGAAGCTTTCTTT.

The rearrangement joins TRBV19 to TRBJ2-7; D gene unclear. The V gene lost 0 bases and the J gene lost 6 bases, with 3 bases spanning the gap. The CDR3 is 11 amino acids. Germline CDR1 is LNHDA and CDR2 is SQIVND (reference sequence). This CDR3 reads CASSIDGEQYF. The CDR3 DNA reads TGTGCCAGTAGTATAGACGGCGAGCAGTACTTC.

The chain carries TRBV7-2 and TRBJ2-6, with D hard to call. The CDR3 spans 19 residues. V was clipped by 1 base and J by 0 bases, with 16 bases between them. The germline CDR1 and CDR2 sequences are SGHTA and FQGNSA. The CDR3 coding sequence is TGTGCCAGCAGCTTAGTGTTGGGCAGAGACCTCTCTGGGGCCAACGTCCTGACTTTC. Its protein is CASSLVLGRDLSGANVLTF.

The chain employs TRBV7-9 and TRBJ2-1; the D gene is possibly TRBD2 (6 bases). Germline V lookup: CDR1 SEHNR, CDR2 FQNEAQ (reference sequence). The germline V and J ends were trimmed by 5 bases and 4 bases, with 21 bases remaining between them. The CDR3 is 17 residues long. This chain's CDR3 is CASSPRGLPLGYNEQFF. The CDR3 coding sequence is TGTGCCAGCAGCCCCCGGGGACTCCCATTGGGGTACAATGAGCAGTTCTTC.

The chain combines TRBV6-6 with TRBJ1-4; D is possibly TRBD1 (5 bases). The germline CDR1 and CDR2 sequences are MNHNY and SVGAGI (reference sequence). V gave up 2 bases and J gave up 8 bases, with 12 bases separating them. This CDR3 has 14 residues. CDR3 loop: CASSYGMRGEKLFF. In nucleotides, the CDR3 is TGTGCCAGCAGTTACGGGATGAGGGGCGAAAAACTGTTTTTT.

The chain links TRBV6-5 to TRBJ2-7; the match to TRBD1 covers 7 bases. CDR1 is MNHEY, CDR2 SVGAGI, per germline. V shed 4 bases and J 3 bases; nucleotides not matched to a gene: 9. The CDR3 length is 15 residues. CDR3 loop: CASSFGQAIYYEQYF. CDR3 nucleotides: TGTGCCAGCAGTTTTGGACAGGCTATTTACTACGAGCAGTACTTC.

The V gene is TRBV5-1, the J gene TRBJ1-2; a weak D match, TRBD1 (5 bases). The CDR3 is 16 residues long. Trimming removed 0 bases from V and 4 bases from J, with 16 bases in between. Germline V CDR1 and CDR2: SGHRS, YFSETQ. The CDR3 DNA reads as TGCGCCAGCAGCTTGGCTAAAGGCAGGGAAATCTATGGCTACACCTTC. Encoded protein: CASSLAKGREIYGYTF.

The genes are TRBV9 and TRBJ2-5, with TRBD1 identical over 8 bases. CDR3 size: 15 residues. V lost 2 bases to trimming and J lost 2 bases; unmatched junction nucleotides: 5. Germline loops: CDR1 SGDLS, CDR2 YYNGEE. Written as DNA, the CDR3 is TGTGCCAGCAGCGTCTGGACAGGGCTACAAGAGACCCAGTACTTC. Protein sequence: CASSVWTGLQETQYF.

V is TRBV7-9 and J is TRBJ2-3, with D tentatively TRBD1 (6 bases). There are 15 residues in the CDR3. V was clipped by 3 bases and J by 0 bases, with 10 bases between them. Germline V gene data show CDR1 as SEHNR and CDR2 as FQNEAQ (reference sequence). The CDR3 region is CASSFTGHSTDTQYF. In DNA form, the CDR3 reads TGTGCCAGCAGCTTCACGGGACACAGCACAGATACGCAGTATTTT.

V is TRBV27 and J is TRBJ1-3, with D possibly matching TRBD1 (6 bases). Trimming removed 5 bases at V and 2 bases at J, with 19 bases between. The CDR3 consists of 17 residues. Germline CDR1 is MNHEY and CDR2 is SMNVEV (reference sequence). The CDR3 DNA reads TGTGCCAGCAGTCCCTTCCCCGGGACAACTCCTGGAAACACCATATATTTT. As protein: CASSPFPGTTPGNTIYF.

This clone was observed once. The V and J genes are TRBV5-1 and TRBJ2-2; 14 bases line up with TRBD2. The V and J ends lost 2 bases and 8 bases, in that order; junction bases with no gene match: 5. This CDR3 is built from 16 residues. Looked up from germline, CDR1 is SGHRS and CDR2 is YFSETQ. Here the CDR3 reads CASSFGLAGGNGELFF. The CDR3 nucleotides read TGCGCCAGCAGCTTTGGACTAGCGGGAGGTAATGGGGAGCTGTTTTTT.

The rearrangement links TRBV2 to TRBJ1-1; tentatively, D is TRBD1 (6 bases). Between the trimmed V and J ends, which lost 5 bases and 3 bases, there was a span of 13 bases. Per germline, CDR1 SNHLY and CDR2 FYNNEI. The CDR3 loop spans 14 amino acids. Here the CDR3 DNA reads TGTGCCAGCAGTCCCTTGGGGGGCGACACTGAAGCTTTCTTT. It yields the protein CASSPLGGDTEAFF. Full variable domain (missing parts from reference TRBV2 and TRBJ1-1): EPEVTQTPSHQVTQMGQEVILRCVPISNHLYFYWYRQILGQKVEFLVSFYNNEISEKSEIFDDQFSVERPDGSNFTLKIRSTKLEDSAMYFCASSPLGGDTEAFFGQGTRLTVV.

The rearrangement links TRBV5-6 to TRBJ2-7; TRBD1 agrees at 7 bases. The CDR3 sequence is 13 residues long. V lost 4 bases to trimming and J lost 2 bases; unmatched junction nucleotides: 3. Germline loops: CDR1 SGHDT, CDR2 YYEEEE. CDR3 sequence (DNA): TGTGCCAGCAGCCTCGACAGGGCCTACGAGCAGTACTTC. Translation gives CASSLDRAYEQYF.

There are a few counts of this clone. The chain employs TRBV6-5 and TRBJ1-5, with a weak D call TRBD1 (5 bases). CDR3 length: 15 residues. The germline V and J ends were trimmed by 5 bases and 5 bases, with 16 bases remaining between them. The V gene's germline CDR1 is MNHEY and CDR2 SVGAGI. As DNA, the CDR3 is TGTGCCAGCAGTAGCTACCGGGACGGATATCAGCCCCAGCATTTT. Protein product: CASSSYRDGYQPQHF.

The V and J genes are TRBV11-2 and TRBJ1-1; D is unclear. Germline V CDR1 and CDR2: SGHAT, FQNNGV. The CDR3 extends over 14 amino acids. Deletions cut 5 bases from V and 8 bases from J, with 18 bases between. The DNA of the CDR3 is TGTGCCAGCAGCCTGGCTTTAATGGGTTCAGAAGCTTTCTTT. Translated, it gives CASSLALMGSEAFF.

The rearrangement links TRBV23-1 to TRBJ1-3; tentative D call: TRBD1 (5 bases). TRBV23-1 is sorted into the ORF group, with uncertain function. CDR3 size: 16 residues. Between the trimmed V and J ends, which lost 0 bases and 0 bases, there was a span of 9 bases. This CDR3 reads CASSQSDRYSGNTIYF. Written as DNA, the CDR3 is TGCGCCAGCAGTCAATCCGACAGATACTCTGGAAACACCATATATTTT.

This chain links TRBV9 with TRBJ2-2; the D gene is possibly TRBD1 (6 bases). The CDR3 sequence is 14 residues long. Trimming left V 4 bases short and J 8 bases short, with 15 bases between. Germline assignment: CDR1 SGDLS and CDR2 YYNGEE. The DNA for the CDR3 is TGTGCCAGCAGCCTGGACAGCAATGTGGGGGAGCTGTTTTTT. Translating it yields CASSLDSNVGELFF. Supplemented by reference TRBV9 and TRBJ2-2, the full variable domain reads DSGVTQTPKHLITATGQRVTLRCSPRSGDLSVYWYQQSLDQGLQFLIQYYNGEERAKGNILERFSAQQFPDLHSELNLSSLELGDSALYFCASSLDSNVGELFFGEGSRLTVL.

This chain uses TRBV4-3 with TRBJ2-7; D remains unclear. Germline CDR1 is LGHNA and CDR2 is YSLEER. Between the trimmed V and J ends, which lost 5 bases and 0 bases, there was a span of 14 bases. This CDR3 contains 15 residues. The DNA for the CDR3 is TGCGCCAGCAGCAACCGTCAAGGGAACTCCTACGAGCAGTACTTC. It encodes CASSNRQGNSYEQYF.

The gene calls are TRBV5-1 and TRBJ1-3; TRBD1 matches at 9 bases. Germline values: CDR1 SGHRS, CDR2 YFSETQ. V shed 0 bases, J shed 4 bases, and the junction held 5 bases outside the gene matches. The CDR3 loop spans 16 amino acids. CDR3 in amino acids: CASSLGGQGRGNTIYF. In DNA form, the CDR3 reads TGCGCCAGCAGCTTGGGGGGACAGGGCAGAGGAAACACCATATATTTT.

The rearrangement uses TRBV11-2 and TRBJ2-7, with no clear D. V was clipped by 0 bases and J by 0 bases, with 6 bases between them. The CDR3 has 14 residues. Germline lookup yields CDR1 SGHAT and CDR2 FQNNGV. This CDR3 is CASSLEMRSYEQYF. CDR3 nucleotide sequence: TGTGCCAGCAGCTTAGAGATGCGCTCCTACGAGCAGTACTTC. The full variable domain, rest sourced from reference TRBV11-2 and TRBJ2-7, is EAGVAQSPRYKIIEKRQSVAFWCNPISGHATLYWYQQILGQGPKLLIQFQNNGVVDDSQLPKDRFSAERLKGVDSTLKIQPAKLEDSAVYLCASSLEMRSYEQYFGPGTRLTVT.

J is TRBJ2-5 and V is TRBV7-2, with D unresolved. Trimming took off 5 bases at V and 3 bases at J, with 10 bases between the two ends. The CDR3 totals 13 residues. Germline V CDR1 and CDR2: SGHTA, FQGNSA. The CDR3 protein is CASSPGLKETQYF. The CDR3 DNA reads as TGTGCCAGCAGCCCCGGGCTAAAAGAGACCCAGTACTTC.

The J gene is TRBJ2-3, the V gene TRBV14; D is possibly TRBD2 (5 bases). CDR3 size: 14 residues. The V end was cut by 4 bases, the J end by 7 bases, with 15 bases between. CDR1 and CDR2 from the germline V gene are SGHDN and FVKESK. CDR3 in amino acids: CASSRGRRTYTQYF. In DNA form, the CDR3 reads TGTGCCAGCAGCCGAGGAAGGAGGACTTATACGCAGTATTTT.

V and J are TRBV18 and TRBJ2-5; 8 nucleotides match TRBD1. V lost 2 bases and J lost 4; bases outside the gene matches: 3. Germline assignment: CDR1 KGHSH and CDR2 LQKENI. There are 14 residues in the CDR3. The CDR3 loop is CASSPGTGSETQYF. The CDR3, as DNA: TGTGCCAGCTCACCAGGGACAGGCTCAGAGACCCAGTACTTC.

The rearrangement links TRBV27 to TRBJ1-1; maybe TRBD1 (6 bases). V lost 2 bases, J lost 6 bases, and 19 bases lay in between. Germline-derived CDR1 and CDR2 are MNHEY and SMNVEV (reference sequence). This CDR3 spans 16 amino acids. The CDR3 sequence is CASSLRTAVGFAEAFF. DNA for the CDR3: TGTGCCAGCAGTTTAAGGACAGCTGTCGGCTTCGCTGAAGCTTTCTTT.

The chain has TRBV7-2 and TRBJ2-5, with 10 nucleotides matching TRBD2. Germline lookup yields CDR1 SGHTA and CDR2 FQGNSA. There are 14 residues in the CDR3. J lost 5 bases, V lost 9 bases, and 9 bases had no gene match. The CDR3 loop reads CASKASGGGETQYF. The CDR3 DNA reads TGTGCCAGTAAAGCTAGCGGGGGTGGGGAGACCCAGTACTTC.